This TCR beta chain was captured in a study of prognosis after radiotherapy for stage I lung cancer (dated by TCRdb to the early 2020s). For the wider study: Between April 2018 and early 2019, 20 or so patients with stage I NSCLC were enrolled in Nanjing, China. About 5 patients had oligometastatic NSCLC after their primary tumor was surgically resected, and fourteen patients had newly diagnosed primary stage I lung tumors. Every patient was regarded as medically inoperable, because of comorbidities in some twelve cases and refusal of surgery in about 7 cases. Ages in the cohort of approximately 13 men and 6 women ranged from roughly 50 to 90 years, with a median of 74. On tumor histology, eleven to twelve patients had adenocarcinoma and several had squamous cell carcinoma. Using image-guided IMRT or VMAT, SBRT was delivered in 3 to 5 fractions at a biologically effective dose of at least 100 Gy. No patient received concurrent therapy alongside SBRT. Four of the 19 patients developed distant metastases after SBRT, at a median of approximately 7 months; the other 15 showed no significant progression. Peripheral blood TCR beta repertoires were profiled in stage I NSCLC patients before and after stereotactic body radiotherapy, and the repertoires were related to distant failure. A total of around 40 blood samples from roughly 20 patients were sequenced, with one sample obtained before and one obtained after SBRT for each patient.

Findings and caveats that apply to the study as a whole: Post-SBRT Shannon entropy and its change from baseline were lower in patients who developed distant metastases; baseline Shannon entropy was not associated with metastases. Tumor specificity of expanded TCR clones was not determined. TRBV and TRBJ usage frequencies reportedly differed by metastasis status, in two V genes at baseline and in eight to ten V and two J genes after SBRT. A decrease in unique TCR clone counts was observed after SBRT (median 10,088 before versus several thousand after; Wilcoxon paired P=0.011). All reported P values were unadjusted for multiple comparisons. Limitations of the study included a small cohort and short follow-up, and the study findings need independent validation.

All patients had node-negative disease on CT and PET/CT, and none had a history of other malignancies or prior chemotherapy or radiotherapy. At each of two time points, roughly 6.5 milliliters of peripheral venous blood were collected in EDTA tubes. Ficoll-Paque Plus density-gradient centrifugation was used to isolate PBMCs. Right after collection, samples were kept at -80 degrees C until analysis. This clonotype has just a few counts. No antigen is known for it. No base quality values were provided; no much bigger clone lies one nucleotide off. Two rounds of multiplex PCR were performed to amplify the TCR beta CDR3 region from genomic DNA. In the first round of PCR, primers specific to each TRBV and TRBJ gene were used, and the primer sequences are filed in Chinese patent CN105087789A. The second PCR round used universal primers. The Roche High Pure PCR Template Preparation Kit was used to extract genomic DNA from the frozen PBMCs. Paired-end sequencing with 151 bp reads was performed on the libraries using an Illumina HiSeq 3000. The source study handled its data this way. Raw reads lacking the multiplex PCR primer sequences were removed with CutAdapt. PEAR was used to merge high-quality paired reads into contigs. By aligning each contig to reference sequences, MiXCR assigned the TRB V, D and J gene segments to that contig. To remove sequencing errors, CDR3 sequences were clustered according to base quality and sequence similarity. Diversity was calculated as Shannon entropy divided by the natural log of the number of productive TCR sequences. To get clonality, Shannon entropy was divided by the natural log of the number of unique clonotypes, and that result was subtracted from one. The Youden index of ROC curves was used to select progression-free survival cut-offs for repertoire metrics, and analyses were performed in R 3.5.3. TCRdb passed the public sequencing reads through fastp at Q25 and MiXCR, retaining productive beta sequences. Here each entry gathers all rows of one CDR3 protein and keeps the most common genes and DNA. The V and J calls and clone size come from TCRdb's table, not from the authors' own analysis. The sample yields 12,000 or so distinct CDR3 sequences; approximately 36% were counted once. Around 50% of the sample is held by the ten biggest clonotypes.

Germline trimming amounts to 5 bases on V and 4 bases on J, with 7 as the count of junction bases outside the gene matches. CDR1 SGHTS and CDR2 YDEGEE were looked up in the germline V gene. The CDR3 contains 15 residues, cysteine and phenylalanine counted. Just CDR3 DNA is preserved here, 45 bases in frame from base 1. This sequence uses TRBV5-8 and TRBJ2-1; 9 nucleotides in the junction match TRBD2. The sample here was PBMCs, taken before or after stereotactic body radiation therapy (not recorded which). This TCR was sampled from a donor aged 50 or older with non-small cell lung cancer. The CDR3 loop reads CASRKILAGYNEQFF. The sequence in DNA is TGTGCCAGCAGGAAAATCCTAGCGGGGTACAATGAGCAGTTCTTC.